One and the same sample provided the 25 T cell receptor beta chains below, sequenced in a study of type 1 regulatory T cells. No antigen has been identified for these receptors. TCRdb re-called the reads with MiXCR, one entry per CDR3 protein. The data show about 60,000 distinct CDR3 sequences, with just under 50% seen just once and more than 2% held by the top ten. The material sequenced was cultured non-Tr1 T cells, either the whole culture or a sorted T cell fraction (not recorded which). Every receptor here comes from a human donor in good health.

The rearrangement links TRBV9 to TRBJ2-7; D assignment may be TRBD1 or TRBD2 (5 bases each). V gave up 4 bases and J gave up 5 bases, with 19 bases separating them. The germline gives CDR1 SGDLS, CDR2 YYNGEE. The CDR3 is made up of 15 amino acids. As DNA, the CDR3 is TGTGCCAGCAGCCCTGGGACGGTGCCGACCCACGAGCAGTACTTC. This codes for CASSPGTVPTHEQYF.

This sequence joins TRBV19 and TRBJ2-2; the match to TRBD1 covers 7 bases. The CDR3 sequence is 15 residues long. With V trimmed by 4 bases and J by 5 bases, 7 bases remained unmatched. Germline V gene data show CDR1 as LNHDA and CDR2 as SQIVND (reference sequence). For the CDR3, the DNA is TGTGCCAGTAGTACCGGGACAGAGTTAACCGGGGAGCTGTTTTTT. Translating gives CASSTGTELTGELFF. The full variable domain, in which reference TRBV19 and TRBJ2-2 provide the parts outside the CDR3, is DGGITQSPKYLFRKEGQNVTLSCEQNLNHDAMYWYRQDPGQGLRLIYYSQIVNDFQKGDIAEGYSVSREKKESFPLTVTSAQKNPTAFYLCASSTGTELTGELFFGEGSRLTVL.

Sample share makes this clonotype medium-sized. The rearrangement uses TRBV11-2 and TRBJ2-2; D may match TRBD1 or TRBD2 (5 bases each). Looked up from germline, CDR1 is SGHAT and CDR2 is FQNNGV. The CDR3 consists of 16 residues. V was shortened by 5 bases and J by 2 bases, with 15 bases between the two germline ends. The CDR3 DNA reads as TGTGCCAGCAGCCCACGGGGCAGGTCAAACACCGGGGAGCTGTTTTTT. Translating it yields CASSPRGRSNTGELFF.

V usage is TRBV20-1 and J usage is TRBJ2-5; D call uncertain. The CDR3 is 13 amino acids. Germline V CDR1 and CDR2: DFQATT, SNEGSKA (reference sequence). V lost 1 base and J 5 bases, leaving 11 bases between the germline ends. The CDR3 sequence is CSARVQAPETQYF. The CDR3 coding sequence is TGCAGTGCTAGAGTTCAGGCCCCCGAGACCCAGTACTTC.

J is TRBJ2-7 and V is TRBV12-5, with TRBD1 matching 9 bases. Germline CDR1 LGHNT, CDR2 FRNRAP. The CDR3 length is 18 residues. The trim removed 2 bases at V and 5 bases at J, leaving 16 bases unmatched. CDR3 region: CASGLTATGTGFFHEQYF. In DNA, the CDR3 is TGTGCTAGTGGTTTGACAGCCACCGGGACAGGGTTTTTTCACGAGCAGTACTTC.

This clonotype rates as medium-sized. The rearrangement joins TRBV5-1 to TRBJ1-5; D call uncertain. Per the germline V gene, CDR1 is SGHRS and CDR2 is YFSETQ. The CDR3 consists of 14 residues. The V gene lost 2 bases and the J gene lost 4 bases, with 10 bases spanning the gap. CDR3 in DNA: TGCGCCAGCAGCTTAAACGGAGGTAATCAGCCCCAGCATTTT. This encodes CASSLNGGNQPQHF.

The chain recombines TRBV10-3 with TRBJ2-5; 12 nucleotides match TRBD2. The CDR3 extends over 16 amino acids. V lost 4 bases, J lost 4 bases, and 7 bases stayed unmatched. Germline V gene lookup returns CDR1 ENHRY and CDR2 SYGVKD. The CDR3 DNA sequence: TGTGCCATCAGTGCGTCTAGCGGGGGGGCCTCAGAGACCCAGTACTTC. Amino acid sequence: CAISASSGGASETQYF.

The chain recombines TRBV9 with TRBJ1-1; the D gene is possibly TRBD1 (6 bases). This CDR3 comprises 15 residues. Germline lookup yields CDR1 SGDLS and CDR2 YYNGEE. With 0 bases removed from V and 1 base from J, the gap between germline ends came to 10 bases. The chain's CDR3 is CASSVADRTNTEAFF. CDR3 coding DNA: TGTGCCAGCAGCGTAGCTGACAGGACGAACACTGAAGCTTTCTTT.

The rearrangement links TRBV7-2 to TRBJ2-1; 9 bases fit TRBD2. Germline CDR1 reads SGHTA; CDR2 reads FQGNSA. Trimming removed 1 base from V and 4 bases from J; junction bases left unmatched: 5. This CDR3 has 16 amino acids. CDR3 sequence (DNA): TGTGCCAGCAGCTTAGGGGCGGGGGGGCCGTACAATGAGCAGTTCTTC. Encoded protein: CASSLGAGGPYNEQFF.

V and J are TRBV12-3 or TRBV12-4 and TRBJ1-1; 9 positions agree with TRBD1. CDR3 length: 14 amino acids. Unmatched junction bases numbered 16, after V lost 9 bases and J lost 11 bases. In nucleotides, the CDR3 is TGTGCCAGTAGTACCGGGACAGGGTCAATGGGGGCTTTCTTT. This gives the protein CASSTGTGSMGAFF.

J is TRBJ2-7 and V is TRBV2; D gene ambiguous. Germline V CDR1 and CDR2: SNHLY, FYNNEI. V shed 6 bases and J shed 3 bases, with 6 bases lying between them. CDR3 size: 11 residues. CDR3 nucleotides: TGTGCCAGCAGCCCGGACTACGAGCAGTACTTC. Its translation: CASSPDYEQYF. Together with reference TRBV2 and TRBJ2-7, the CDR3 gives the full variable domain: EPEVTQTPSHQVTQMGQEVILRCVPISNHLYFYWYRQILGQKVEFLVSFYNNEISEKSEIFDDQFSVERPDGSNFTLKIRSTKLEDSAMYFCASSPDYEQYFGPGTRLTVT.

The rearrangement links TRBV18 to TRBJ1-2; 9 bases are shared with TRBD1. From germline, CDR1 is KGHSH and CDR2 LQKENI. The CDR3 totals 14 residues. The V and J ends lost 3 bases and 8 bases, in that order; junction bases with no gene match: 7. CDR3 DNA: TGTGCCAGCTCACCGACAGGGGGGAGTGGAGGCTACACCTTC. This translates into CASSPTGGSGGYTF.

This clonotype appeared a few times. The gene calls are TRBV2 and TRBJ2-7; D is uncertain. The germline V gene has CDR1 SNHLY and CDR2 FYNNEI. Trimming cost V 0 bases and J 6 bases, with 9 bases left between them. The length of the CDR3 is 13 residues. The CDR3 reads CASSEALVSEQYF. CDR3 DNA sequence: TGTGCCAGCAGTGAAGCGCTGGTGTCCGAGCAGTACTTC.

This clonotype occurred many times. The CDR3 region has the DNA TGCGCCAGCAGCCAAGGAGGGGGGCAGGGCCCCCTCGGGCAGTACTTC. This encodes CASSQGGGQGPLGQYF. The chain is built from TRBV4-3 and TRBJ2-7, with D perhaps assigned TRBD1 or TRBD2 (6 bases each). Germline CDR1 is LGHNA and CDR2 is YSLEER. The CDR3 spans 16 residues. V was trimmed by 1 base and J by 9 bases, leaving 22 bases between them.

The genes are TRBV5-1 and TRBJ1-2; possibly TRBD1 for D (5 bases). V dropped 0 bases and J dropped 2 bases, with 14 bases sitting between them. The CDR3 sequence is 16 residues long. Germline V gives CDR1 SGHRS, CDR2 YFSETQ. The CDR3 DNA reads as TGCGCCAGCAGCTTGGGGGCCATAGGGGTCAACTATGGCTACACCTTC. It specifies CASSLGAIGVNYGYTF.

The chain carries TRBV4-1 and TRBJ2-3, with 8 bases aligning to TRBD2. Germline loops: CDR1 MGHRA, CDR2 YSYEKL. The CDR3 sequence is 17 residues long. V lost 0 bases to trimming and J lost 5 bases; unmatched junction nucleotides: 10. CDR3 loop: CASSQDPNGGARDTQYF. In DNA, the CDR3 is TGCGCCAGCAGCCAAGATCCGAACGGGGGGGCTAGAGATACGCAGTATTTT.

This clonotype was counted only a few times. The rearrangement uses TRBV5-1 and TRBJ2-3; D gene ambiguous. V lost 4 bases, J lost 3 bases, and 15 bases lay in between. The CDR3 runs to 15 residues. CDR1 is SGHRS and CDR2 is YFSETQ in the germline V gene. CDR3 nucleotide sequence: TGCGCCAGCAGCGCCGGTAATCTGGGGACAGATACGCAGTATTTT. Translation gives CASSAGNLGTDTQYF.

This clonotype was counted between two and nine times. A read error may account for a junction end that differs from germline. The chain couples TRBV30 to TRBJ1-2, with a possible D match to TRBD1 (5 bases). Per the germline V gene, CDR1 is GTSNPN and CDR2 is SVGIG (reference sequence). The CDR3 contains 13 residues. CDR3 DNA sequence: TGTGCCTGGAGTGTAAGGAGTCGGGGACCTAGCGCCTTC. It is translated as CAWSVRSRGPSAF.

This clonotype came up a few times. The rearrangement links TRBV12-3 or TRBV12-4 to TRBJ2-1, with 10 bases aligning to TRBD2. Trimming took 6 bases from V and 8 from J; bases not matched to a gene: 13. The CDR3 is 16 amino acids. CDR3 in amino acids: CASSRPVTSGDDEQFF. CDR3 sequence (DNA): TGTGCCAGCAGCCGACCCGTTACTAGCGGGGATGATGAGCAGTTCTTC.

This rearrangement joins TRBV4-1 to TRBJ2-5; 9 nucleotides align to TRBD2. In germline, CDR1 is MGHRA, CDR2 YSYEKL. The CDR3 covers 18 residues. V lost 0 bases and J lost 0; bases outside the gene matches: 8. Here the CDR3 reads CASSQDGVLAGYQETQYF. The CDR3 DNA reads as TGCGCCAGCAGCCAAGACGGGGTGCTAGCGGGGTACCAAGAGACCCAGTACTTC.

V and J are TRBV7-8 and TRBJ2-5, with TRBD1 identical over 7 bases. The CDR3 sequence is 13 residues long. The germline CDR1 and CDR2 sequences are SGHVS and FQNEAQ. Losses at the gene ends were 5 bases for V and 4 bases for J; bases not matched to a gene: 4. The CDR3 protein is CASSQDRRETQYF. CDR3 DNA: TGTGCCAGCAGCCAGGACAGGCGAGAGACCCAGTACTTC.

The chain carries TRBV5-1 and TRBJ2-1, with 10 bases lining up with TRBD2. This CDR3 has 15 residues. In germline, CDR1 is SGHRS, CDR2 YFSETQ. Trimming removed 5 bases from V and 5 bases from J; junction bases left unmatched: 7. The CDR3 nucleotides are TGCGCCAGCAGTCTTAGACTAGCGGGTAACAATGAGCAGTTCTTC. This translates into CASSLRLAGNNEQFF. The whole variable domain, remainder taken from reference TRBV5-1 and TRBJ2-1, is KAGVTQTPRYLIKTRGQQVTLSCSPISGHRSVSWYQQTPGQGLQFLFEYFSETQRNKGNFPGRFSGRQFSNSRSEMNVSTLELGDSALYLCASSLRLAGNNEQFFGPGTRLTVL.

This clonotype showed up just a few times. The rearrangement links TRBV20-1 to TRBJ2-3; the match to TRBD2 covers 10 bases. The CDR3 is 15 amino acids. Trimming removed 4 bases from V and 4 bases from J; junction bases left unmatched: 8. The germline V gene has CDR1 DFQATT and CDR2 SNEGSKA (reference sequence). The CDR3 region is CSAIAGGQGADTQYF. The DNA for the CDR3 is TGCAGTGCTATAGCGGGGGGCCAGGGAGCAGATACGCAGTATTTT.

This rearrangement joins TRBV11-2 to TRBJ2-1; 7 nucleotides match TRBD2. With V trimmed by 5 bases and J by 3 bases, 10 bases remained unmatched. CDR1 and CDR2 (germline): SGHAT, FQNNGV. This CDR3 is 16 amino acids long. CDR3 in DNA: TGTGCCAGCAGCCGGGGCGGTGGGGGGGGCTACAATGAGCAGTTCTTC. Its translation: CASSRGGGGGYNEQFF.

This chain links TRBV5-1 with TRBJ2-5; D remains ambiguous. The CDR3 totals 15 residues. The V end was cut by 4 bases, the J end by 4 bases, with 17 bases between. The germline V gene encodes CDR1 SGHRS and CDR2 YFSETQ. CDR3 in DNA: TGCGCCAGCAGCCCGGGCCTCTCTGAGCGAGAGACCCAGTACTTC. Protein: CASSPGLSERETQYF.